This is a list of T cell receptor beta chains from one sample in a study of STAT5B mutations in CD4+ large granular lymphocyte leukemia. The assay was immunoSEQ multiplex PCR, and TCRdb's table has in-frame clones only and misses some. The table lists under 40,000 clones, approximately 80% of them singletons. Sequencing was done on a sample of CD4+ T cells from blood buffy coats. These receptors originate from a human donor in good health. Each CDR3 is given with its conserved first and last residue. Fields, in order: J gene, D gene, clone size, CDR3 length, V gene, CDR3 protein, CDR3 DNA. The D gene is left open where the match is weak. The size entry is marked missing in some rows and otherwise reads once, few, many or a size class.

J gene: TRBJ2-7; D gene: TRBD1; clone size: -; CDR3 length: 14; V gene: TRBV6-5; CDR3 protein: CASSPGDSSYEQYF; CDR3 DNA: TGTGCCAGCAGCCCCGGGGACAGCTCCTACGAGCAGTACTTC
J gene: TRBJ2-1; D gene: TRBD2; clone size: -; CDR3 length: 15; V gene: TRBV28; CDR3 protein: CASSIGGGSYNEQFF; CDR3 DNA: TGTGCCAGCAGTATCGGGGGGGGGTCCTACAATGAGCAGTTCTTC
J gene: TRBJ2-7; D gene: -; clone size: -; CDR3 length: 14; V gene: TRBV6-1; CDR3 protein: CASSPSPPPYEQYF; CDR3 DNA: TGTGCCAGCAGTCCGAGCCCGCCCCCCTACGAGCAGTACTTC
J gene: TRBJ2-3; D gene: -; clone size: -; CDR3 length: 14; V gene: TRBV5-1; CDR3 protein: CASSLIREHDTQYF; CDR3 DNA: TGCGCCAGCAGCTTGATTCGGGAGCACGATACGCAGTATTTT
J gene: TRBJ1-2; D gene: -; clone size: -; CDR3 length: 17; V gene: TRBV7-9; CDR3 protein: CASSPPRRRAVYGGYTF; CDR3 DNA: TGTGCCAGCAGCCCCCCCCGGCGGAGGGCAGTGTACGGCGGCTACACCTTC
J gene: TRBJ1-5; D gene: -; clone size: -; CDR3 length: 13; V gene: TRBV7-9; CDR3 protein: CASSLGSKQPQHF; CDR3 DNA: TGTGCCAGCAGCTTGGGTTCTAAACAGCCCCAGCATTTT
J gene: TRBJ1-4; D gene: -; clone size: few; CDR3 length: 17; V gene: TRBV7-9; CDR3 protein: CASSLVRTDITNEKLFF; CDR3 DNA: TGTGCCAGCAGCTTAGTGAGGACAGACATAACTAATGAAAAACTGTTTTTT
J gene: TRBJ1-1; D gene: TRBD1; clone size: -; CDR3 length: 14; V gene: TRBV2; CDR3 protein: CASRGQLMNTEAFF; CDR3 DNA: TGTGCCAGCAGGGGACAGCTGATGAACACTGAAGCTTTCTTT
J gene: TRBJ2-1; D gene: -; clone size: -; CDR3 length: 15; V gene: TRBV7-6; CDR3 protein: CASTKARGDYNEQFF; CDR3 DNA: TGTGCCAGCACTAAGGCCAGGGGCGACTACAATGAGCAGTTCTTC
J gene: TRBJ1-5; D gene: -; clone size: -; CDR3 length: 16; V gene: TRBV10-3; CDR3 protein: CAISPSGRYSNQPQHF; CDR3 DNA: TGTGCCATCAGTCCATCCGGGCGGTATAGCAATCAGCCCCAGCATTTT
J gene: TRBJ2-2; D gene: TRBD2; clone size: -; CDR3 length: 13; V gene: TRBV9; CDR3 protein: CASSVTSAGELFF; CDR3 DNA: TGTGCCAGCAGCGTTACTAGCGCCGGGGAGCTGTTTTTT
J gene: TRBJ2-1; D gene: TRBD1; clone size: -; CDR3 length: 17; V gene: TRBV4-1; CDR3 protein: CASSPERADRPYNEQFF; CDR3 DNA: TGCGCCAGCAGCCCGGAACGGGCGGACAGGCCCTACAATGAGCAGTTCTTC
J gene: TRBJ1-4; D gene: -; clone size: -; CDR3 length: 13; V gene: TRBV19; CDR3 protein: CASSGTKDEKLFF; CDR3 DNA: TGTGCCAGTAGTGGAACCAAGGATGAAAAACTGTTTTTT
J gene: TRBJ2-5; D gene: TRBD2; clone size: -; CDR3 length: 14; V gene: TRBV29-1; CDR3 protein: CSVASGSSQETQYF; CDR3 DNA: TGCAGCGTGGCTAGCGGGAGTTCCCAAGAGACCCAGTACTTC
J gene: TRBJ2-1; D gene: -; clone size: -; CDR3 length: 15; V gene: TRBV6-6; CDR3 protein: CASSPGGQPYNEQFF; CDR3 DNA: TGTGCCAGCAGCCCCGGGGGGCAGCCCTACAATGAGCAGTTCTTC
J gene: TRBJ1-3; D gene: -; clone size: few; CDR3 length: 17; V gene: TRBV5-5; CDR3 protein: CASSLYPLLSSGNTIYF; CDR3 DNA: TGTGCCAGCAGCTTGTACCCTCTACTTAGCTCTGGAAACACCATATATTTT